Below are 7 T cell receptor beta chains sequenced from a single sample in a study of cytomegalovirus exposure and HLA in healthy donors. Primers: 60 Vbeta forward and 13 Jbeta reverse. The assay was immunoSEQ multiplex PCR, and TCRdb's table has in-frame clones only and misses some. The sample yields under 200,000 clones, less than 90% seen once. The specimen was PBMCs. These receptors originate from a man between 18 and 35 years old in good health and CMV-seronegative.

This chain connects TRBV4-1 to TRBJ2-1, with 10 bases fitting TRBD2. CDR3 length: 16 amino acids. After removal of 3 bases from V and 8 bases from J, the junction contained 10 bases not matched to a gene. Germline assignment: CDR1 MGHRA and CDR2 YSYEKL. This CDR3 reads CASSQPTSGRSDEQFF. CDR3 sequence (DNA): TGCGCCAGCAGCCAGCCGACTAGCGGGCGATCGGATGAGCAGTTCTTC.

The chain combines TRBV5-1 with TRBJ2-1, with D perhaps matching TRBD1 (6 bases). Germline V CDR1 and CDR2: SGHRS, YFSETQ. Trimming removed 0 bases at V and 4 bases at J, with 11 bases between. This CDR3 is 15 amino acids long. The CDR3 loop is CASSLETGPYNEQFF. The CDR3 coding sequence is TGCGCCAGCAGCTTGGAGACAGGACCATACAATGAGCAGTTCTTC.

Worth noting for this clone: Compared with germline, one end of the junction differs, possibly owing to a read error. V usage is TRBV18 and J usage is TRBJ1-1; D possibly corresponds to TRBD1 (6 bases). This CDR3 contains 15 residues. In germline, CDR1 is KGHSH, CDR2 LQKENI. The CDR3 nucleotides are TGTGCCAGCTCACCCCCAGGGGACCTGAACGCTGAAGCTTTCTTT. It is translated as CASSPPGDLNAEAFF.

The chain is built from TRBV6-5 and TRBJ2-2, with TRBD1 identical over 9 bases. Losses at the gene ends were 8 bases for V and 7 bases for J; bases not matched to a gene: 11. CDR1 is MNHEY, CDR2 SVGAGI, per germline. The CDR3 extends over 15 amino acids. CDR3 region: CASLGTGIYGGELFF. As DNA, the CDR3 is TGTGCCAGCCTAGGGACAGGGATCTACGGCGGGGAGCTGTTTTTT.

J is TRBJ2-5 and V is TRBV11-2; 7 bases line up with TRBD1. This CDR3 comprises 14 residues. V shed 5 bases and J 1 base; nucleotides not matched to a gene: 4. From germline, CDR1 is SGHAT and CDR2 FQNNGV. DNA for the CDR3: TGTGCCAGCAGCCGCCCAGGGGGCCAAGAGACCCAGTACTTC. This encodes CASSRPGGQETQYF.

This clone was recorded a few times. The V call is TRBV5-1, the J call TRBJ2-3, with a possible D match to TRBD1 (6 bases). Germline values: CDR1 SGHRS, CDR2 YFSETQ. The CDR3 loop spans 14 amino acids. V lost 4 bases, J lost 1 base, and 10 bases lay in between. The chain's CDR3 is CASSGGQRTDTQYF. The CDR3 DNA reads as TGCGCCAGCAGCGGTGGACAGCGCACAGATACGCAGTATTTT.

The chain is built from TRBV10-3 and TRBJ2-1, with a possible D match to TRBD2 (7 bases). Germline V gene lookup returns CDR1 ENHRY and CDR2 SYGVKD. Trimming took 7 bases from V and 9 from J, leaving 28 bases between them. The CDR3 totals 17 residues. The CDR3 region has the DNA TGTGCCATCAAAGGGGGGGGGTCAGTCACCAAGATGAGTGAGCAGTTCTTC. It encodes CAIKGGGSVTKMSEQFF.